Listed here are 29 T cell receptor beta chains from one sample, sequenced in a study of shared clonotypes between healthy human individuals. Only in-frame clones appear in the TCRdb table, and some are missing; sequencing was by immunoSEQ multiplex PCR. The data contain about 380,000 clones, around 96% of them singletons. Sequences were obtained from memory CD8+ T cells sorted from blood. Subset in this sample: CD45RO+ cells pooled with CCR7-negative TemRA cells. The receptors stem from a man aged 25-45 years in good health.

The chain employs TRBV28 and TRBJ1-2; D is unclear. Trimming removed 2 bases at V and 5 bases at J, with 12 bases between. CDR1 MDHEN and CDR2 SYDVKM come from the germline V gene. The CDR3 length is 14 residues. The DNA of the CDR3 is TGTGCCAGCAGTTTACGGGAGATTGGATATGGCTACACCTTC. It encodes CASSLREIGYGYTF.

V is TRBV6-5 and J is TRBJ2-3; 8 nucleotides match TRBD2. The CDR3 sequence is 16 residues long. J gave up 3 bases and V 0 bases, and 5 bases lay outside the gene matches. CDR1 is MNHEY and CDR2 is SVGAGI in the germline V gene. This CDR3 reads CASSYSSGGVTDTQYF. Here the CDR3 DNA reads TGTGCCAGCAGTTACTCGTCGGGAGGGGTGACAGATACGCAGTATTTT.

The chain links TRBV9 to TRBJ2-3; tentatively, D is TRBD2 (6 bases). From germline, CDR1 is SGDLS and CDR2 YYNGEE. With 7 bases removed from V and 0 bases from J, the gap between germline ends came to 15 bases. The CDR3 covers 15 residues. The chain's CDR3 is CASHPAGVSTDTQYF. As DNA, the CDR3 is TGTGCCAGCCACCCAGCGGGCGTTAGCACAGATACGCAGTATTTT.

This chain connects TRBV15 to TRBJ2-1; possibly TRBD2 for D (7 bases). This CDR3 spans 13 amino acids. Per germline, CDR1 LNHNV and CDR2 YYDKDF (reference sequence). V was pared by 3 bases and J by 9 bases, with 12 bases between. The CDR3 nucleotides are TGTGCCACCAGCAGCTATAGGGGGGGTGAGCAGTTCTTC. Translated: CATSSYRGGEQFF.

This sequence joins TRBV10-2 and TRBJ2-7; possibly TRBD2 for D (5 bases). Trimming took 4 bases from V and 6 from J, leaving 10 bases between them. The CDR3 length is 12 residues. The V gene's germline CDR1 is WSHSY and CDR2 SAAADI. The CDR3 spells CASSVGLPEQYF. The CDR3 DNA is TGCGCCAGCAGTGTCGGACTCCCCGAGCAGTACTTC.

The chain is built from TRBV9 and TRBJ1-5; unclear D gene. This CDR3 comprises 15 residues. Between the trimmed V and J ends, which lost 0 bases and 0 bases, there was a span of 7 bases. Germline V gene data show CDR1 as SGDLS and CDR2 as YYNGEE. CDR3 loop: CASSVDRYSNQPQHF. The DNA for the CDR3 is TGTGCCAGCAGCGTAGACAGATATAGCAATCAGCCCCAGCATTTT.

The chain recombines TRBV6-6 with TRBJ2-5; the D is unclear. Trimming pared 8 bases from V and 4 bases from J, leaving 17 bases between. The CDR3 runs to 14 residues. CDR1 is MNHNY and CDR2 is SVGAGI in the germline V gene (reference sequence). The CDR3 is CASAQPQRPETQYF. CDR3 coding DNA: TGTGCCAGCGCCCAACCCCAGCGCCCAGAGACCCAGTACTTC.

The V and J genes are TRBV4-2 and TRBJ1-1; 7 bases line up with TRBD1. V shed 1 base, J shed 1 base, and the junction held 6 bases outside the gene matches. CDR1 LGHNA and CDR2 YNFKEQ come from the germline V gene. CDR3 length: 16 residues. The CDR3 bases are TGTGCCAGCAGCCAAGTCCAACAGGGGTGGAACACTGAAGCTTTCTTT. Its translation: CASSQVQQGWNTEAFF.

The chain carries TRBV7-9 and TRBJ2-2, with 11 bases aligning to TRBD1. Per the germline V gene, CDR1 is SEHNR and CDR2 is FQNEAQ (reference sequence). The V and J ends lost 5 bases and 4 bases, in that order; junction bases with no gene match: 12. CDR3 length equals 18 residues. The CDR3 DNA follows: TGTGCCAGCAGCCGCCGGGACAGGGGGTCCTACCTCACCGGGGAGCTGTTTTTT. Encoded protein: CASSRRDRGSYLTGELFF.

The genes are TRBV5-1 and TRBJ2-5; D possibly corresponds to TRBD2 (5 bases). The V gene's germline CDR1 is SGHRS and CDR2 YFSETQ. The CDR3 sequence is 13 residues long. Trimming cost V 2 bases and J 2 bases, with 7 bases left between them. For the CDR3, the DNA is TGCGCCAGCAGCTTCGGGGTTCAAGAGACCCAGTACTTC. Protein: CASSFGVQETQYF.

The chain couples TRBV9 to TRBJ2-5; 9 bases match TRBD1. The junction had 6 bases not matched to a gene; V was cut back by 3 bases and J by 3 bases. In germline, CDR1 is SGDLS, CDR2 YYNGEE. The length of the CDR3 is 15 residues. Written as DNA, the CDR3 is TGTGCCAGCAGCGCGGGACAGGGTTTTGAAGAGACCCAGTACTTC. Its protein product is CASSAGQGFEETQYF.

The chain carries TRBV10-3 and TRBJ2-2; D may correspond to TRBD1 or TRBD2 (7 bases each). There are 18 residues in the CDR3. V was shortened by 6 bases and J by 7 bases, with 27 bases between the two germline ends. Germline V gene data show CDR1 as ENHRY and CDR2 as SYGVKD. The CDR3 here is CAISQTGNGGGPNGELFF. CDR3 DNA: TGTGCCATCAGCCAGACAGGGAACGGGGGAGGGCCCAACGGGGAGCTGTTTTTT.

The rearrangement joins TRBV2 to TRBJ2-1; 7 bases are a match to TRBD2. CDR3 length: 16 residues. The V gene's germline CDR1 is SNHLY and CDR2 FYNNEI. Germline trimming cut 6 bases from V and 0 bases from J; bases unmatched to any gene: 8. CDR3 sequence reads: CASSSGTHSSYNEQFF. The CDR3 nucleotides read TGTGCCAGCAGCAGCGGGACTCATAGCTCCTACAATGAGCAGTTCTTC.

This clone was observed a single time. The V gene is TRBV9, the J gene TRBJ2-7, with D tentatively TRBD2 (7 bases). CDR1 is SGDLS and CDR2 is YYNGEE in the germline V gene. This CDR3 is built from 15 residues. V was cut by 0 bases and J by 5 bases, with 15 bases left in between. Written as DNA, the CDR3 is TGTGCCAGCAGCGTAGGATGGAGGGAGGGGGACGAGCAGTACTTC. As protein: CASSVGWREGDEQYF.

The chain couples TRBV2 to TRBJ1-5; the D gene is possibly TRBD1 (6 bases). This CDR3 comprises 15 residues. CDR1 and CDR2 (germline): SNHLY, FYNNEI. V dropped 7 bases and J dropped 0 bases, with 13 bases sitting between them. CDR3 loop: CASTLQGYSNQPQHF. As DNA, the CDR3 is TGTGCCAGCACCCTACAGGGTTATAGCAATCAGCCCCAGCATTTT.

This chain's CDR3 is CASSLGYGSGVQETQYF. CDR3 nucleotides: TGTGCCAGCAGCTTAGGCTATGGGAGCGGGGTCCAAGAGACCCAGTACTTC. This chain uses TRBV7-8 with TRBJ2-5, with 7 bases that match TRBD2. Germline CDR1 reads SGHVS; CDR2 reads FQNEAQ. Germline trimming cut 1 base from V and 1 base from J; bases unmatched to any gene: 9. The CDR3 totals 17 residues.

This clone was detected once. The rearrangement links TRBV6-6 to TRBJ1-4; possible D gene TRBD1, 6 bases. Trimming shortened V by 4 bases and J by 5 bases, and 14 bases separated the two germline ends. Germline V gene lookup returns CDR1 MNHNY and CDR2 SVGAGI (reference sequence). The CDR3 runs to 15 residues. CDR3 nucleotides: TGTGCCAGCAGTTTACAGGGAATAAGCAATGAAAAACTGTTTTTT. Translation: CASSLQGISNEKLFF.

CDR3 coding DNA: TGTGCCAGCAGCTTGGATTCGGGTCTACCCTACAATGAGCAGTTCTTC. Translation: CASSLDSGLPYNEQFF. J is TRBJ2-1 and V is TRBV5-5; D remains ambiguous. In germline, CDR1 is SGHKS, CDR2 YYEKEE (reference sequence). There are 16 residues in the CDR3. V lost 0 bases and J 2 bases, leaving 12 bases between the germline ends.

V gene TRBV5-1 combines with J gene TRBJ1-1; 10 bases are a match to TRBD1. This CDR3 spans 16 amino acids. J gave up 1 base and V 4 bases, and 7 bases lay outside the gene matches. Germline lookup yields CDR1 SGHRS and CDR2 YFSETQ. The CDR3 reads CASSNRDRGQNTEAFF. CDR3 bases: TGCGCCAGCAGCAACCGGGACAGGGGTCAGAACACTGAAGCTTTCTTT.

The chain has TRBV6-1 and TRBJ2-1, with 11 bases matching TRBD2. Per the germline V gene, CDR1 is MNHNS and CDR2 is SASEGT. The CDR3 runs to 16 residues. With V trimmed by 1 base and J by 7 bases, 6 bases remained unmatched. The CDR3 protein is CASSEVRLAGGNEQFF. As DNA, the CDR3 is TGTGCCAGCAGTGAAGTTCGGCTAGCGGGAGGAAATGAGCAGTTCTTC.

The chain employs TRBV11-3 and TRBJ1-1; unclear D gene. Germline V gives CDR1 SGHNT, CDR2 YENEEA. The CDR3 has 13 residues. V lost 1 base, J lost 3 bases, and 6 bases lay in between. CDR3 nucleotide sequence: TGTGCCAGCAGCTTAGGCAGCGACACTGAAGCTTTCTTT. This codes for CASSLGSDTEAFF.

This clone occurred once. This chain joins TRBV2 and TRBJ1-5; 8 bases map to TRBD1. CDR1 SNHLY and CDR2 FYNNEI come from the germline V gene. V shed 3 bases, J shed 6 bases, and the junction held 10 bases outside the gene matches. This CDR3 has 16 residues. The CDR3 is CASSDAVRGQGQPQHF. CDR3 nucleotide sequence: TGTGCCAGCAGTGATGCTGTCAGGGGGCAAGGTCAGCCCCAGCATTTT.

This clone was detected once. The chain joins TRBV7-8 to TRBJ2-3; 7 positions match TRBD1. Germline trimming cut 6 bases from V and 6 bases from J; bases unmatched to any gene: 9. The CDR3 extends over 14 amino acids. Germline values: CDR1 SGHVS, CDR2 FQNEAQ. The DNA of the CDR3 is TGTGCCAGCAGAACAGGGGCCTCAGTGGATACGCAGTATTTT. Protein product: CASRTGASVDTQYF.

The chain employs TRBV5-1 and TRBJ1-1; a possible D gene is TRBD1 (6 bases). Germline CDR1 reads SGHRS; CDR2 reads YFSETQ. The CDR3 runs to 14 residues. V lost 5 bases, J lost 1 base, and 12 bases lay in between. The chain's CDR3 is CASRAGARNTEAFF. The CDR3 DNA reads as TGCGCCAGCAGGGCAGGGGCCAGGAACACTGAAGCTTTCTTT.

In this sample, this clone turned up once. The chain joins TRBV7-9 to TRBJ2-7; TRBD1 agrees at 9 bases. Losses at the gene ends were 1 base for V and 3 bases for J; bases not matched to a gene: 16. The CDR3 consists of 19 residues. From germline, CDR1 is SEHNR and CDR2 FQNEAQ (reference sequence). Here the CDR3 DNA reads TGTGCCAGCAGCTTAGGGGTGGAGAAGGGACAGGGCCTTTTCTACGAGCAGTACTTC. As protein: CASSLGVEKGQGLFYEQYF. Together with reference TRBV7-9 and TRBJ2-7, the CDR3 gives the full variable domain: DTGVSQNPRHKITKRGQNVTFRCDPISEHNRLYWYRQTLGQGPEFLTYFQNEAQLEKSRLLSDRFSAERPKGSFSTLEIQRTEQGDSAMYLCASSLGVEKGQGLFYEQYFGPGTRLTVT.

This chain links TRBV6-5 with TRBJ2-5; 7 nucleotides agree with TRBD2. The germline CDR1 and CDR2 sequences are MNHEY and SVGAGI. After removal of 1 base from V and 4 bases from J, the junction contained 3 bases not matched to a gene. CDR3 length: 14 amino acids. The CDR3 loop reads CASSYYTGGETQYF. In DNA form, the CDR3 reads TGTGCCAGCAGTTACTACACGGGAGGAGAGACCCAGTACTTC.

Only one count was recorded for this clone. The V and J genes are TRBV10-2 and TRBJ2-5; D not resolved. V was clipped by 0 bases and J by 6 bases, with 8 bases between them. The CDR3 consists of 13 residues. CDR1 is WSHSY and CDR2 is SAAADI in the germline V gene. CDR3 coding DNA: TGCGCCAGCAGTGAGTCGACTCGAAAGACCCAGTACTTC. Translation: CASSESTRKTQYF.

V usage is TRBV29-1 and J usage is TRBJ1-4; D is ambiguous. The CDR3 consists of 14 residues. Per germline, CDR1 SQVTM and CDR2 ANQGSEA. V lost 3 bases to trimming and J lost 4 bases, with 12 bases between them. The CDR3, as DNA: TGCAGCGTTGAGTCAGGTTTTGATAATGAAAAACTGTTTTTT. The encoded protein is CSVESGFDNEKLFF.

The CDR3 DNA sequence: TGCAGCGGTCGGCGGTACGACACTGAAGCTTTCTTT. It codes for CSGRRYDTEAFF. The chain couples TRBV29-1 to TRBJ1-1; no clear D gene. V was shortened by 7 bases and J by 3 bases, with 12 bases between the two germline ends. CDR1 and CDR2 (germline): SQVTM, ANQGSEA. The CDR3 is 12 residues long.